This T cell receptor beta chain was captured in a study of Tregs in tolerant kidney transplant recipients. Using immunoSEQ multiplex PCR, the repertoire was profiled, and TCRdb retains in-frame clones only, with some absent. The data contain approximately 90,000 clones, 90% to 95% of them singletons. Per germline, CDR1 MGHRA and CDR2 YSYEKL. The CDR3 loop spans 16 amino acids. Trimming stripped 6 bases from V and 2 bases from J, with 16 bases between. This TCR came from a human donor in good health. Input material: CD8+ T cells from blood. V usage is TRBV4-1 and J usage is TRBJ2-2; TRBD1 is a possible D gene (5 bases). CDR3 DNA: TGCGCCAGCAGTAGACCCGGACACCTAAACACCGGGGAGCTGTTTTTT. This gives the protein CASSRPGHLNTGELFF.